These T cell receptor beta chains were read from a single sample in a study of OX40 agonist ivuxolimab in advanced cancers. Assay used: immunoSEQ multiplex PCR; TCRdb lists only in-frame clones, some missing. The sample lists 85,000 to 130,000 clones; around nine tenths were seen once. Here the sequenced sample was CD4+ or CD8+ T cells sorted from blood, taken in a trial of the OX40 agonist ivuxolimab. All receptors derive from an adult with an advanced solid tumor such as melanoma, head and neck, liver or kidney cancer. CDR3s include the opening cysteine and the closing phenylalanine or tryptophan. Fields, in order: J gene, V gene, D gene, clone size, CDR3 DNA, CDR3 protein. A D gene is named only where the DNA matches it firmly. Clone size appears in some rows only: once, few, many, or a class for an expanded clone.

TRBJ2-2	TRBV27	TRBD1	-	TGTGCCAGCAGCCGACAGGGGGGCACCGGGGAGCTGTTTTTT	CASSRQGGTGELFF
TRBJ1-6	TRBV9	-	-	TGTGCCAGCAGCGCCCCAGGGAGAGCCTATAATTCACCCCTCCACTTT	CASSAPGRAYNSPLHF
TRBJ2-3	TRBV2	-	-	TGTGCCAGCAGCCAACCGGCAGGTAGCACAGATACGCAGTATTTT	CASSQPAGSTDTQYF
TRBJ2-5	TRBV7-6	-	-	TGTGCCAGCAGCACAAGCCCCCAAGAGACCCAGTACTTC	CASSTSPQETQYF
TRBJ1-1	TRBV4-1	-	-	TGCGCCAGCAGCCAGGACGGCAATTGGAACACTGAAGCTTTCTTT	CASSQDGNWNTEAFF
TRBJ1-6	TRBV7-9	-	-	TGTGCCAGCAGCTTCCCACAGGTTAATTCACCCCTCCACTTT	CASSFPQVNSPLHF
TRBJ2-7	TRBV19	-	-	TGTGCCAGTAGTCTCCTCGCCGGGAGCACCTACGAGCAGTACTTC	CASSLLAGSTYEQYF
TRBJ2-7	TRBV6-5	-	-	TGTGCCAGCAGTGACGATATAGGCGAGCAGTACTTC	CASSDDIGEQYF
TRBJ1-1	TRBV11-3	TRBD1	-	TGTGCCAGCAGCCCTCGAAACAGGGGGTCGAACACTGAAGCTTTCTTT	CASSPRNRGSNTEAFF
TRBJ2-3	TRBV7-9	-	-	TGTGCCAGCAGCTTAGGGGGCACAGATACGCAGTATTTT	CASSLGGTDTQYF
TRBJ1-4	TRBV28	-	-	TGTGCCAGCAGTACCAGCCATGGGGCTAATGAAAAACTGTTTTTT	CASSTSHGANEKLFF
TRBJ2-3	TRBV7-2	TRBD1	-	TGTGCCAGCAGCCCACGGGGACAGGGGGCGAACACGCAGTATTTT	CASSPRGQGANTQYF
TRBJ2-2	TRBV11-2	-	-	TGTGCCAGCAGCCCTTGGGGGGCAGGGGGTCGCACCGGGGAGCTGTTTTTT	CASSPWGAGGRTGELFF
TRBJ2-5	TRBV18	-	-	TGTGCCAGCTCCCCAAGGGTAGGATACAGGCAAGAGACCCAGTACTTC	CASSPRVGYRQETQYF
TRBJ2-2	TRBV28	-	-	TGTGCCAGCAGTTTACACACCGTGAACACCGGGGAGCTGTTTTTT	CASSLHTVNTGELFF
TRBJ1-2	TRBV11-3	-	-	TGTGCCAGCAGCTTAATCCGGGACCCCGAGGTCTATGGCTACACCTTC	CASSLIRDPEVYGYTF
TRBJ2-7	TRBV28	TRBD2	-	TGTGCCAGCAGATCAGCTAGCGGGGGGCCCAGCTCCTACGAGCAGTACTTC	CASRSASGGPSSYEQYF
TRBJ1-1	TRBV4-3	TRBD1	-	TGCGCCAGCAGCCAAGAGGACAGGGGAACTGAAGCTTTCTTT	CASSQEDRGTEAFF
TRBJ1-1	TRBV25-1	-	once	TGTGCCATCATGGACAGCATGAACACTGAAGCTTTCTTT	CAIMDSMNTEAFF
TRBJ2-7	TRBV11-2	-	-	TGTGCCAGCAGCTCCCGCCCCACCGCCTCCTACGAGCAGTACTTC	CASSSRPTASYEQYF
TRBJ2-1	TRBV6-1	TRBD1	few	TGTGCCAGCAGTGAAAGGACAGGGGGATTAAATGAGCAGTTCTTC	CASSERTGGLNEQFF
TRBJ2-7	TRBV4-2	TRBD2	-	TGTGCCAGCAGCCCTAATCAGGGCGCAGCGGGGTCGTACGAGCAGTACTTC	CASSPNQGAAGSYEQYF
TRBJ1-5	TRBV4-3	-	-	TGCGCCAGCAGCCTTTCCGGGGGCTCCTATCAGCCCCAGCATTTT	CASSLSGGSYQPQHF
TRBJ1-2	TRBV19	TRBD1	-	TGTGCCAGTAGTATGACCGGAGCTGCGACAGGGGTTGGCGGCTACACCTTC	CASSMTGAATGVGGYTF
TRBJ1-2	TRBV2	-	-	TGTGCCAGCAGTGAACAGGGGAGGTATGGCTACACCTTC	CASSEQGRYGYTF
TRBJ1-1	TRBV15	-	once	TGTGCCACCAGCAGAGATTGGGCTGAAGCTTTCTTT	CATSRDWAEAFF
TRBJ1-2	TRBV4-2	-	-	TGTGCCAGCAGCCCTGGCGGGGGGGACTATGGCTACACCTTC	CASSPGGGDYGYTF
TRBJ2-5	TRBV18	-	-	TGTGCCAGCTCACCGCGGGACGCTCAAGAGACCCAGTACTTC	CASSPRDAQETQYF
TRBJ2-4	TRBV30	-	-	TGTGCCTGGCAAAACAGACAGCTTGAAAACATTCAGTACTTC	CAWQNRQLENIQYF
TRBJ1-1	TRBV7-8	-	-	TGTGCCAGCAGCTTAGATACAGGTGAAGCTTTCTTT	CASSLDTGEAFF
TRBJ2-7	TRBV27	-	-	TGTGCCAGCAGTTATGGGGACCGCTCCTACGAGCAGTACTTC	CASSYGDRSYEQYF
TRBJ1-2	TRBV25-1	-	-	TGTGCCAGCAGTGTCCAGGGGAGCAGTGGCTACACCTTC	CASSVQGSSGYTF
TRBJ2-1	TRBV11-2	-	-	TGTGCCAGCCGTTCGGGGGGCAGTGAGCAGTTCTTC	CASRSGGSEQFF
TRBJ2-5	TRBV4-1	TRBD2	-	TGCGCCAGCAGCCATCCCAAGGTAGCGGGGGGGCAAGAGACCCAGTACTTC	CASSHPKVAGGQETQYF
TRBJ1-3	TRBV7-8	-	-	TGTGCCAGCAGCTTACAGTACAGGGACTTCTCTGGAAACACCATATATTTT	CASSLQYRDFSGNTIYF
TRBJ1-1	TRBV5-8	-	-	TGTGCCAGCAGCTGGGTCGGGGGTGGTGTTAGTGAAGCTTTCTTT	CASSWVGGGVSEAFF
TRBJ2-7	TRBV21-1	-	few	TGTGCCAGCAGCACCGGACAGTTCTACGAGCAGTACTTC	CASSTGQFYEQYF
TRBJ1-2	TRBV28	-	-	TGTGCCAGCAGTTCAAACTATGGCCACACCTTC	CASSSNYGHTF
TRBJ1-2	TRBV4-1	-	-	TGCGCCAGCAGCCAGGACCTGACAGGATCCCCTGGCTACACCTTC	CASSQDLTGSPGYTF
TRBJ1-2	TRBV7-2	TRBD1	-	TGTGCCAGCAGTCCAGTGAGGGGACAGGGCCCCTATGGCTACACCTTC	CASSPVRGQGPYGYTF
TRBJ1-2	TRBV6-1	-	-	TGTGCCAGCAGTGAATTGAACGGTTACTATGGCTACACCTTC	CASSELNGYYGYTF
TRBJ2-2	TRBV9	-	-	TGTGCCAGCACCGCCTCGGTGGGGGAGCTGTTTTTT	CASTASVGELFF
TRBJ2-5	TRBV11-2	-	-	TGTGCCAGCAGCAGAGTTATCGGTCCCCAAGAGACCCAGTACTTC	CASSRVIGPQETQYF
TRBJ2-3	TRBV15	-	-	TGTGCCACCAGCAGGCTAGAGGGGGGGCCGAAAGATACGCAGTATTTT	CATSRLEGGPKDTQYF
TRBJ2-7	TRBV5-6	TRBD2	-	TGTGCCAGCTCCAGGCCGGGGGGACGCCCCTACGAGCAGTACTTC	CASSRPGGRPYEQYF
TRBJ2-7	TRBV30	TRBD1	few	TGTGCCTGGAGTGTACGCAGGGGGCTGCTCGGCGAGCAGTACTTC	CAWSVRRGLLGEQYF
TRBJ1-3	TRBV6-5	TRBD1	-	TGTGCCAGCAGTTACGACAGGGGGGGAAACACCATATATTTT	CASSYDRGGNTIYF
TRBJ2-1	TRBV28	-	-	TGTGCCAGCAGTTCCGGAGGAGCGTCCTACAATGAGCAGTTCTTC	CASSSGGASYNEQFF
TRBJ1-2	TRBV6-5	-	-	TGTGCCAGCAGTTATGGTTCGATTAACTATGGCTACACCTTC	CASSYGSINYGYTF
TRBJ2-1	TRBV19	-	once	TGTGCCAGTAGTCTTCAGGGGTCTGAGCAGTTCTTC	CASSLQGSEQFF
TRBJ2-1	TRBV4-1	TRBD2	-	TGCGCCAGCAGCCAAGGACTAGCGGGGGGGGTTTACAATGAGCAGTTCTTC	CASSQGLAGGVYNEQFF
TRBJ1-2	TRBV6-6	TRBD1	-	TGTGCCAGCATTAGAGACAGGGCCGGATATGGCTACACCTTC	CASIRDRAGYGYTF
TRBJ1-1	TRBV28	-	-	TGTGCCAGCAGTTTATCTGTTGGCAGCGGCACTGAAGCTTTCTTT	CASSLSVGSGTEAFF
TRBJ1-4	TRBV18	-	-	TGTGCCAGCTCCCGAGATCAAAGTGAAAAACTGTTTTTT	CASSRDQSEKLFF
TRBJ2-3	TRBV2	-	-	TGTGCCAGCAGAGACCGTGCAGATACGCAGTATTTT	CASRDRADTQYF
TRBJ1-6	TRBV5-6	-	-	TGTGCCAGCAGCTTGGAGGGCTTAGGTTCACCCCTCCACTTT	CASSLEGLGSPLHF
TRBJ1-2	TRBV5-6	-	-	TGTGCCAGCAGCTCAGACAACGCCTATGGCTACACCTTC	CASSSDNAYGYTF
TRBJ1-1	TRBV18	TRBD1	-	TGTGCCAGCTCACCGAACAGGGGGTTTAACACTGAAGCTTTCTTT	CASSPNRGFNTEAFF